The 28 T cell receptor beta chains below all came from one sample that was sequenced in a study of low-dose radiotherapy and immunotherapy resistance in tumors. Gene-specific TRAV and TRBV primers were used for first-strand cDNA, covering alpha and beta chains. TCR amplification used 15 to 20 PCR cycles, a constant-region primer and a V-primer adapter. TCRdb recomputed calls from the reads with MiXCR, one row per CDR3 protein. The table shows about 100,000 distinct CDR3 sequences, with about a fifth occurring only once. Stated time point: after trial treatment. Treatment given: LDRT plus nivolumab, ipilimumab, low-dose cyclophosphamide and aspirin (RACIN trial). The sequences come from PBMCs, collected after low-dose radiotherapy plus immunotherapy. The receptors derive from a male donor with prostate cancer.

In its sample, this clonotype was seen many times. The rearrangement joins TRBV5-6 to TRBJ2-7, with no clear D. CDR1 SGHDT and CDR2 YYEEEE come from the germline V gene. CDR3 size: 14 residues. V was shortened by 0 bases and J by 0 bases, with 7 bases between the two germline ends. This CDR3 reads CASSLGAGSYEQYF. The CDR3 region has the DNA TGTGCCAGCAGCTTGGGGGCCGGCTCCTACGAGCAGTACTTC.

There are many counts of this clonotype. The rearrangement links TRBV29-1 to TRBJ1-2; D is perhaps TRBD1 (5 bases). The germline CDR1 and CDR2 sequences are SQVTM and ANQGSEA. V dropped 7 bases and J dropped 1 base, with 13 bases sitting between them. The CDR3 runs to 13 residues. This CDR3 reads CSDGLDINYGYTF. Written as DNA, the CDR3 is TGCAGCGATGGACTGGACATTAACTATGGCTACACCTTC.

This clonotype was observed at least ten times. This chain connects TRBV5-1 to TRBJ2-3; no clear D gene. The CDR3 sequence is 18 residues long. The V and J ends lost 4 bases and 0 bases respectively, with 21 bases between them. The germline V gene has CDR1 SGHRS and CDR2 YFSETQ. The CDR3 nucleotides are TGCGCCAGCAGCCAATTAGCAAGGGCCGTTTCTAGCACAGATACGCAGTATTTT. Translated, it gives CASSQLARAVSSTDTQYF.

The chain carries TRBV7-4 and TRBJ1-4; 9 nucleotides line up with TRBD1. After removal of 2 bases from V and 11 bases from J, the junction contained 6 bases not matched to a gene. The CDR3 spans 14 residues. In germline, CDR1 is SGHVT, CDR2 SQSDAQ. CDR3 nucleotides: TGTGCCAGCAGCTTACGGGACAGGGCTGGGAAACTGTTTTTT. This encodes CASSLRDRAGKLFF.

In its sample, this clonotype was seen many times. The CDR3 nucleotides are TGTGCCAGCAGTGAAGAGAGGGGCGGGGAGCTGTTTTTT. The encoded protein is CASSEERGGELFF. The chain combines TRBV6-4 with TRBJ2-2; D could derive from TRBD1 or TRBD2 (5 bases each). The germline V gene encodes CDR1 MRHNA and CDR2 SNTAGT. Trimming removed 3 bases at V and 7 bases at J, with 9 bases between. This CDR3 comprises 13 residues.

This clonotype was detected ten times or more. The V and J genes are TRBV19 and TRBJ2-2, with TRBD1 matching over 8 bases. The V gene's germline CDR1 is LNHDA and CDR2 SQIVND (reference sequence). Trimming cost V 8 bases and J 5 bases; bases outside gene matches: 7. This CDR3 spans 14 amino acids. The CDR3 reads CASWGQGATGELFF. Here the CDR3 DNA reads TGTGCCAGTTGGGGGCAGGGGGCTACCGGGGAGCTGTTTTTT.

This clonotype was seen many times. This rearrangement joins TRBV29-1 to TRBJ2-4; tentative D call: TRBD2 (6 bases). The CDR3 totals 13 residues. Germline lookup yields CDR1 SQVTM and CDR2 ANQGSEA. V was trimmed by 4 bases and J by 1 base, leaving 8 bases between them. The CDR3 sequence is CSVAGRAKNIQYF. The CDR3 coding sequence is TGCAGCGTTGCAGGGAGGGCCAAAAACATTCAGTACTTC.

The sample holds many counts of this clonotype. This chain joins TRBV5-1 and TRBJ2-1; 10 bases map to TRBD2. CDR1 and CDR2 (germline): SGHRS, YFSETQ. The CDR3 runs to 15 residues. J was trimmed by 6 bases and V by 4 bases; bases with no gene match: 7. CDR3 nucleotide sequence: TGCGCCAGCAGCCCCAATAGCGGGGGGACCAATGAGCAGTTCTTC. It encodes CASSPNSGGTNEQFF.

This clonotype was seen ten or more times. This rearrangement joins TRBV6-1 to TRBJ1-6; no clear D. Germline loops: CDR1 MNHNS, CDR2 SASEGT. The CDR3 has 17 residues. V shed 6 bases and J shed 1 base, with 16 bases lying between them. This CDR3 is CASSQAGTGSYNSPLHF. The CDR3 DNA reads as TGTGCCAGCAGCCAGGCGGGTACCGGGTCCTATAATTCACCCCTCCACTTT.

At least ten counts were recorded for this clonotype. The chain uses TRBV2 and TRBJ2-5; D is unresolved. This CDR3 comprises 14 residues. Trimming removed 5 bases at V and 2 bases at J, with 12 bases between. Germline assignment: CDR1 SNHLY and CDR2 FYNNEI. The DNA of the CDR3 is TGTGCCAGCAGTTCGCAAGGTTGGCAAGAGACCCAGTACTTC. It translates to CASSSQGWQETQYF.

This clonotype was counted at least ten times. V usage is TRBV4-2 and J usage is TRBJ2-3; 10 nucleotides align to TRBD2. The CDR3 runs to 15 residues. The V gene's germline CDR1 is LGHNA and CDR2 YNFKEQ. Trimming took 0 bases from V and 11 from J; bases not matched to a gene: 8. CDR3 bases: TGTGCCAGCAGCCAAGATCTAAACGTAGCGGGGGGGCAGTATTTT. Amino acid sequence: CASSQDLNVAGGQYF.

This clonotype was seen repeatedly, ten times or more. The CDR3 region is CSCRVAGESSEQFF. CDR3 DNA sequence: TGCAGCTGCCGGGTGGCGGGGGAGAGCAGTGAGCAGTTCTTC. The genes are TRBV29-1 and TRBJ2-1, with TRBD2 identical over 7 bases. This CDR3 has 14 amino acids. Germline loops: CDR1 SQVTM, CDR2 ANQGSEA. J gave up 9 bases and V 8 bases, and 16 bases lay outside the gene matches.

At least ten counts were recorded for this clonotype. The V gene is TRBV13, the J gene TRBJ1-3; tentative D call: TRBD1 (6 bases). Trimming took 2 bases from V and 2 from J, leaving 10 bases between them. The CDR3 has 15 amino acids. CDR1 is PRHDT and CDR2 is FYEKMQ in the germline V gene (reference sequence). CDR3 loop: CASSLRGGPGNTIYF. CDR3 bases: TGTGCCAGCAGCTTAAGGGGGGGGCCTGGAAACACCATATATTTT.

This clonotype turned up a few times. A much larger clone is a single base away; this may be a read error. The chain combines TRBV30 with TRBJ2-7, with D possibly called TRBD1 or TRBD2 (5 bases each). Germline V CDR1 and CDR2: GTSNPN, SVGIG (reference sequence). With 1 base removed from V and 2 bases from J, the gap between germline ends came to 15 bases. This CDR3 is built from 15 residues. The CDR3 loop reads CAWSGGTTSAYEQYF. DNA for the CDR3: TGTGCCTGGAGTGGGGGGACGACGAGCGCCTACGAGCAGTACTTC.

In this sample, this clonotype turned up many times. The chain carries TRBV18 and TRBJ2-1; TRBD1 matches 7 bases. Germline-derived CDR1 and CDR2 are KGHSH and LQKENI. The CDR3 extends over 15 amino acids. V lost 3 bases, J lost 3 bases, and 5 bases stayed unmatched. CDR3 nucleotides: TGTGCCAGCTCACCTCGGGACAGCCTCTACAATGAGCAGTTCTTC. Protein sequence: CASSPRDSLYNEQFF.

Many counts were recorded for this clonotype. The V and J genes are TRBV9 and TRBJ2-1; TRBD2 matches at 10 bases. The CDR3 consists of 14 residues. CDR1 and CDR2 from the germline V gene are SGDLS and YYNGEE. The V and J ends lost 6 bases and 4 bases, in that order; junction bases with no gene match: 4. This CDR3 reads CASTASGGYNEQFF. CDR3 coding DNA: TGTGCCAGCACCGCTAGCGGGGGATACAATGAGCAGTTCTTC.

In its sample, this clonotype was seen many times. This chain uses TRBV20-1 with TRBJ2-5, with D maybe TRBD1 (5 bases). V lost 0 bases, J lost 7 bases, and 18 bases lay in between. Germline V CDR1 and CDR2: DFQATT, SNEGSKA (reference sequence). The length of the CDR3 is 15 residues. CDR3 residues: CSARDPLVGHGTQYF. CDR3 DNA sequence: TGCAGTGCTAGAGATCCCCTTGTGGGGCATGGGACCCAGTACTTC.

This clonotype was recorded many times. V gene TRBV7-2 combines with J gene TRBJ1-1; D not certain. The CDR3 covers 15 residues. Germline CDR1 reads SGHTA; CDR2 reads FQGNSA. The V and J ends lost 5 bases and 3 bases respectively, with 16 bases between them. This CDR3 is CASSPQARLDTEAFF. The CDR3 nucleotides read TGTGCCAGCAGCCCCCAAGCCCGGTTAGACACTGAAGCTTTCTTT.

This clonotype was seen at least ten times. V is TRBV20-1 and J is TRBJ2-1; the match to TRBD1 covers 12 bases. The CDR3 loop spans 15 amino acids. The V segment lost 3 bases and the J segment 8 bases; nucleotides outside the gene matches: 8. Germline V gives CDR1 DFQATT, CDR2 SNEGSKA (reference sequence). This chain's CDR3 is CSASLRDRGQDEQFF. The CDR3 nucleotides are TGCAGTGCTAGCCTCCGGGACAGGGGGCAGGATGAGCAGTTCTTC.

V gene TRBV5-6 combines with J gene TRBJ2-7; 8 bases agree with TRBD2. The CDR3 has 13 residues. V gave up 4 bases and J gave up 5 bases; unmatched junction bases: 5. From germline, CDR1 is SGHDT and CDR2 YYEEEE. The CDR3 nucleotides read TGTGCCAGCAGCCGGGGGGGAGCCCACGAGCAGTACTTC. It encodes CASSRGGAHEQYF.

This chain joins TRBV18 and TRBJ2-3; no reliable D call. CDR1 is KGHSH, CDR2 LQKENI, per germline. CDR3 length equals 16 residues. The V and J ends lost 3 bases and 1 base respectively, with 14 bases between them. CDR3 amino acids: CASSPPTGGGTDTQYF. CDR3 bases: TGTGCCAGCTCACCCCCGACGGGTGGTGGCACAGATACGCAGTATTTT. The full variable domain, with the rest looked up from reference TRBV18 and TRBJ2-3, is NAGVMQNPRHLVRRRGQEARLRCSPMKGHSHVYWYRQLPEEGLKFMVYLQKENIIDESGMPKERFSAEFPKEGPSILRIQQVVRGDSAAYFCASSPPTGGGTDTQYFGPGTRLTVL.

This clonotype was observed many times. The chain links TRBV12-5 to TRBJ2-6, with D uncertain. V lost 4 bases, J lost 3 bases, and 16 bases lay in between. CDR1 LGHNT and CDR2 FRNRAP come from the germline V gene. The CDR3 loop spans 17 amino acids. CDR3: CASGWMTLAGGANVLTF. Written as DNA, the CDR3 is TGTGCTAGTGGTTGGATGACACTGGCCGGTGGGGCCAACGTCCTGACTTTC.

This clonotype was observed many times. This sequence joins TRBV12-3 or TRBV12-4 and TRBJ1-5, with TRBD1 matching 10 bases. The CDR3 covers 16 residues. V shed 5 bases and J 6 bases; nucleotides not matched to a gene: 10. CDR3 sequence (DNA): TGTGCCAGCAGTGGCCCCGGGACAGGGGTAAGTCAGCCCCAGCATTTT. As protein: CASSGPGTGVSQPQHF.

This clonotype was seen ten or more times. The chain joins TRBV19 to TRBJ2-5; 8 bases are shared with TRBD1. The CDR3 has 13 residues. Looked up from germline, CDR1 is LNHDA and CDR2 is SQIVND (reference sequence). The junction had 8 bases not matched to a gene; V was cut back by 9 bases and J by 5 bases. CDR3 nucleotides: TGTGCCAGCAAACCAGGGGGCCAGGAGACCCAGTACTTC. It codes for CASKPGGQETQYF.

V usage is TRBV10-3 and J usage is TRBJ1-1, with 9 bases that match TRBD1. The length of the CDR3 is 13 residues. Germline V CDR1 and CDR2: ENHRY, SYGVKD. V lost 8 bases, J lost 3 bases, and 4 bases stayed unmatched. The CDR3 protein is CAILDRGHTEAFF. The CDR3 region has the DNA TGTGCCATCCTGGACAGGGGTCACACTGAAGCTTTCTTT.

The gene calls are TRBV18 and TRBJ2-7, with D possibly matching TRBD2 (5 bases). Trimming shortened V by 3 bases and J by 2 bases, and 14 bases separated the two germline ends. Looked up from germline, CDR1 is KGHSH and CDR2 is LQKENI. This CDR3 has 15 residues. DNA for the CDR3: TGTGCCAGCTCACCCCTCAACGGGAAGACCTACGAGCAGTACTTC. As protein: CASSPLNGKTYEQYF.

This clonotype was recorded only once. Since a much larger clone is just one base distant, this may be a read error. The chain combines TRBV30 with TRBJ1-5; D possibly corresponds to TRBD1 (5 bases). Germline assignment: CDR1 GTSNPN and CDR2 SVGIG (reference sequence). This CDR3 has 13 amino acids. The V end was cut by 0 bases, the J end by 9 bases, with 12 bases between. In DNA form, the CDR3 reads TGTGCCTGGAGTGTTGGGGGGTATGGGCCCCAGCATTTT. Translation: CAWSVGGYGPQHF.

This clonotype was seen at least ten times. The J gene is TRBJ2-7, the V gene TRBV19; unclear D gene. V was pared by 0 bases and J by 1 base, with 10 bases between. The CDR3 length is 15 residues. From germline, CDR1 is LNHDA and CDR2 SQIVND (reference sequence). CDR3 in amino acids: CASSIDNDGSYEQYF. The DNA of the CDR3 is TGTGCCAGTAGTATAGATAACGACGGATCCTACGAGCAGTACTTC.